This T cell receptor beta chain stems from a study of control samples from healthy donors and cancer patients. V lost 6 bases to trimming and J lost 3 bases, with 11 bases between them. Germline assignment: CDR1 MRHNA and CDR2 SNTAGT. The CDR3 totals 13 residues. Profiled with immunoSEQ multiplex PCR; TCRdb holds only in-frame clones, not every one. Of 100,000 to 150,000 clones listed, about 89% were seen once; the top ten hold approximately 39%. Input material: blood. The chain couples TRBV6-4 to TRBJ1-2; D perhaps matches TRBD1 (5 bases). This TCR derives from a man aged 45 to 65 in good health. The CDR3 spells CASRVQVYYGYTF. DNA of the CDR3: TGTGCCAGCAGGGTACAGGTTTACTATGGCTACACCTTC.